This TCR beta chain was sequenced for a study of blood T cell repertoires in COVID-19. In the study overall: There were acute and convalescent COVID-19 samples, and they came from the United States, Italy and Spain. PBMCs, B-cell-depleted T cells, or T cells provided the cDNA or gDNA that made up the material.

Only in-frame clones appear in the TCRdb table, and some are missing; sequencing was by immunoSEQ multiplex PCR. The table has around 270,000 clones, around 89% seen once; the top ten hold around 0.8%. Germline values: CDR1 MDHEN, CDR2 SYDVKM. V was pared by 3 bases and J by 1 base, with 9 bases between. CDR3 length equals 14 residues. V is TRBV28 and J is TRBJ1-1, with D possibly TRBD1 on 6 matching bases. Sequenced input: peripheral blood. The TCR originated in a man aged 25-45 years with acute or convalescent COVID-19. CDR3 amino acids: CASSFSRGNTEAFF. For the CDR3, the DNA is TGTGCCAGCAGTTTCTCCAGGGGGAACACTGAAGCTTTCTTT.